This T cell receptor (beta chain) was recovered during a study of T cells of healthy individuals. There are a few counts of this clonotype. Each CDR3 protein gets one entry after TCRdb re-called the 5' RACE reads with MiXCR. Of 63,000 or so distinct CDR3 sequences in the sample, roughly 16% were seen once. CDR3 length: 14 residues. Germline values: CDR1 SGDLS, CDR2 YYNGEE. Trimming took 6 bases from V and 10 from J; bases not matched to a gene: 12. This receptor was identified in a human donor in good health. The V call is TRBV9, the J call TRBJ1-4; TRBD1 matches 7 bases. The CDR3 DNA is TGTGCCAGCAACTCGGGACCCCAGGGGGGAAAACTGTTTTTT. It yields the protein CASNSGPQGGKLFF.